This TCR beta chain was profiled in a study of regulatory T cells in long-lasting Graves disease. Study-level information: Antithyroid drugs had been given to newly diagnosed Graves' patients for under 3 months. Study-wide points: Persistent-disease Graves' patients showed less TCR diversity than new cases. Sharing of public clonotypes was greater in persistent patients (about 2,700) than in new patients (around 890).

This sample's time point: newly diagnosed GD, antithyroid drugs for less than 3 months. PBMC RNA served as the TCR library source. With iRepertoire HTBI primers and Arm-PCR of CDR3 regions, TCR beta libraries were built. TCRdb called the multiplex PCR reads again in MiXCR, with one record for every CDR3 protein. The data show around 240,000 distinct CDR3 sequences, around a sixth seen once. This clonotype was observed many times. Its antigen remains unidentified. Between the trimmed V and J ends, which lost 3 bases and 8 bases, there was a span of 16 bases. There are 14 residues in the CDR3. The sample also formed part of further work on T cells in Graves' hyperthyroidism and ophthalmopathy.

This material consisted of peripheral blood mononuclear cells (PBMCs), taken at new diagnosis, from a patient treated with antithyroid drugs. The receptor was isolated from a woman aged 25 to 39 with Graves disease. This sequence joins TRBV12-3 or TRBV12-4 and TRBJ1-2; tentative D call: TRBD1 (6 bases). CDR3 in amino acids: CASSFGQGSGGYTF. The CDR3 nucleotides are TGTGCCAGCAGTTTTGGCCAGGGGTCCGGAGGCTACACCTTC.